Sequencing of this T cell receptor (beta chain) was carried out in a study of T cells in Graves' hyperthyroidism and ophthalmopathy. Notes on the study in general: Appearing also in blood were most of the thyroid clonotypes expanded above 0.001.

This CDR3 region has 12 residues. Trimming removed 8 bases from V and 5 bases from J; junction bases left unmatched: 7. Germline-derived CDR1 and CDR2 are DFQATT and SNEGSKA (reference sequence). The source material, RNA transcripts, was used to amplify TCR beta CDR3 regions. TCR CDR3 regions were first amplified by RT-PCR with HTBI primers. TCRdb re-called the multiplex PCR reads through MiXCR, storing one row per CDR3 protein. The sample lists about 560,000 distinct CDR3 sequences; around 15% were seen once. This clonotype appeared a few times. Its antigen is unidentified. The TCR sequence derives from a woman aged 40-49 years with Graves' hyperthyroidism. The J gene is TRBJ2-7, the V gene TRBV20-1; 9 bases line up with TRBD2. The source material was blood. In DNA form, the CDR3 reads TGCAGTAGGGTGGCGGGAGGGAACGAGCAGTACTTC. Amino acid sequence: CSRVAGGNEQYF.